The 26 T cell receptor beta chains below come from one sample, sequenced in a study of cytomegalovirus exposure and HLA in healthy donors. It was with 60 Vbeta and 13 Jbeta primers that the PCR ran. Clones were sequenced by immunoSEQ multiplex PCR, and TCRdb holds only the in-frame ones, with some missing. In the table there are fewer than 150,000 clones, around 77% of which are singletons. Sequenced sample: PBMCs. The receptors were gathered from a human donor in good health.

The gene calls are TRBV28 and TRBJ1-1; no definite D call. The germline gives CDR1 MDHEN, CDR2 SYDVKM. The CDR3 totals 11 residues. V lost 5 bases, J lost 5 bases, and 6 bases lay in between. In DNA, the CDR3 is TGTGCCAGCAGTACTGGTACTGAAGCTTTCTTT. Protein sequence: CASSTGTEAFF.

This rearrangement joins TRBV5-4 to TRBJ2-5; TRBD2 matches 8 bases. Germline CDR1 reads SGHNT; CDR2 reads YYREEE (reference sequence). J gave up 2 bases and V 1 base, and 4 bases lay outside the gene matches. There are 15 residues in the CDR3. The CDR3 bases are TGTGCCAGCAGCTTGCTGTCGGGAGGGCAAGAGACCCAGTACTTC. As protein: CASSLLSGGQETQYF.

A single count supports this clone. The genes are TRBV6-5 and TRBJ1-6; D may be TRBD1 (6 bases). Germline loops: CDR1 MNHEY, CDR2 SVGAGI. The CDR3 is 15 residues long. Trimming cost V 2 bases and J 9 bases, with 14 bases left between them. In DNA form, the CDR3 reads TGTGCCAGCAGTTACCTTGGGACATCCACTTCACCCCTCCACTTT. It translates to CASSYLGTSTSPLHF.

The chain employs TRBV28 and TRBJ1-5; D may be TRBD1 (6 bases). V lost 5 bases, J lost 5 bases, and 19 bases lay in between. There are 16 residues in the CDR3. Germline V gene data show CDR1 as MDHEN and CDR2 as SYDVKM. The CDR3 region is CASSPRGGGRHQPQHF. CDR3 bases: TGTGCCAGCAGTCCCCGGGGAGGGGGGCGACATCAGCCCCAGCATTTT.

The chain recombines TRBV27 with TRBJ2-7; maybe TRBD2 (6 bases). Per the germline V gene, CDR1 is MNHEY and CDR2 is SMNVEV (reference sequence). This CDR3 region has 15 residues. Trimming shortened V by 6 bases and J by 0 bases, and 15 bases separated the two germline ends. The CDR3 DNA sequence: TGTGCCAGCAGCCCCATACTAGCCCGCTCCTACGAGCAGTACTTC. This codes for CASSPILARSYEQYF.

The DNA for the CDR3 is TGTGCCTGGAGGGTCACAGGGGGCACATTGAACACTGAAGCTTTCTTT. It yields the protein CAWRVTGGTLNTEAFF. V gene TRBV30 combines with J gene TRBJ1-1; 9 positions agree with TRBD1. Germline-derived CDR1 and CDR2 are GTSNPN and SVGIG (reference sequence). The CDR3 loop spans 16 amino acids. V shed 3 bases, J shed 0 bases, and the junction held 8 bases outside the gene matches.

The chain employs TRBV5-8 and TRBJ2-4; the match to TRBD2 covers 14 bases. The V segment lost 0 bases and the J segment 4 bases; nucleotides outside the gene matches: 6. From germline, CDR1 is SGHTS and CDR2 YDEGEE. The CDR3 spans 18 residues. For the CDR3, the DNA is TGTGCCAGCAGCTTGGGGGGACTAGCGGGAGACGGGAAAAACATTCAGTACTTC. It translates to CASSLGGLAGDGKNIQYF.

V gene TRBV7-2 combines with J gene TRBJ1-1, with TRBD1 identical over 7 bases. Trimming cost V 5 bases and J 5 bases; bases outside gene matches: 11. The germline gives CDR1 SGHTA, CDR2 FQGNSA. This CDR3 spans 15 amino acids. This chain's CDR3 is CASSPEGQLITEAFF. CDR3 DNA sequence: TGTGCCAGCAGCCCAGAGGGACAGTTAATTACTGAAGCTTTCTTT.

This clone has just a few counts. The rearrangement uses TRBV7-8 and TRBJ1-1; no clear D gene. V gave up 3 bases and J gave up 1 base, with 6 bases separating them. From germline, CDR1 is SGHVS and CDR2 FQNEAQ. The CDR3 covers 13 residues. The CDR3: CASSLQENTEAFF. CDR3 DNA sequence: TGTGCCAGCAGCTTGCAGGAGAACACTGAAGCTTTCTTT. Variable domain in full (rest from reference TRBV7-8 and TRBJ1-1): GAGVSQSPRYKVAKRGQDVALRCDPISGHVSLFWYQQALGQGPEFLTYFQNEAQLDKSGLPSDRFFAERPEGSVSTLKIQRTQQEDSAVYLCASSLQENTEAFFGQGTRLTVV.

The V and J genes are TRBV9 and TRBJ1-2; 9 nucleotides match TRBD1. CDR1 is SGDLS and CDR2 is YYNGEE in the germline V gene. V dropped 3 bases and J dropped 9; count of bases not matched to a gene: 9. This CDR3 is 14 amino acids long. In nucleotides, the CDR3 is TGTGCCAGCAGCGCGACAGGGGGTAAGAATCGCTACACCTTC. It is translated as CASSATGGKNRYTF.

The gene calls are TRBV4-2 and TRBJ1-2; TRBD1 matches 7 bases. Germline V gene data show CDR1 as LGHNA and CDR2 as YNFKEQ. J gave up 8 bases and V 2 bases, and 5 bases lay outside the gene matches. CDR3 length: 13 residues. The CDR3 DNA reads TGTGCCAGCAGCCAAAGGGGGCGCGGAGGCTACACCTTC. This gives the protein CASSQRGRGGYTF.

A note on this clone: Relative to the germline gene, one junction end is altered; a read error may explain this. CDR3 sequence reads: CAGSRQADATGAFF. The CDR3 nucleotides are TGTGCCGGCAGCAGACAGGCAGACGCAACGGGAGCTTTCTTT. The rearrangement uses TRBV6-1 and TRBJ1-1; weak D call: TRBD1 (6 bases). CDR3 length: 14 residues. Germline V gene sequence: CDR1 MNHNS, CDR2 SASEGT.

This chain uses TRBV5-1 with TRBJ1-1, with TRBD1 matching 8 bases. The CDR3 is 17 residues long. Per the germline V gene, CDR1 is SGHRS and CDR2 is YFSETQ. Trimming took 0 bases from V and 5 from J; bases not matched to a gene: 12. The CDR3 loop reads CASSLGQGASIGTEAFF. In DNA form, the CDR3 reads TGCGCCAGCAGCTTGGGGCAGGGGGCCTCCATTGGGACTGAAGCTTTCTTT.

About this clone itself: Other DNA sequences in the same sample also yield this CDR3. The chain employs TRBV19 and TRBJ2-7; TRBD2 matches at 11 bases. In germline, CDR1 is LNHDA, CDR2 SQIVND (reference sequence). CDR3 size: 15 residues. Trimming at V came to 4 bases and at J to 4 bases, leaving 6 bases not matched to a gene. As DNA, the CDR3 is TGTGCCAGTAGTACGGGGACTAGCGGACGGTACGAGCAGTACTTC. Its protein product is CASSTGTSGRYEQYF.

The table lists this clone with a few counts. The chain is built from TRBV14 and TRBJ2-7; D is perhaps TRBD2 (6 bases). The CDR3 is 15 residues long. Looked up from germline, CDR1 is SGHDN and CDR2 is FVKESK. Trimming stripped 1 base from V and 2 bases from J, with 12 bases between. The CDR3 DNA is TGTGCCAGCAGCCAAGGGGCTAGCGCTACCTACGAGCAGTACTTC. Encoded protein: CASSQGASATYEQYF.

The CDR3 DNA follows: TGCGCCAGCAGTGCAGCAGGCAGGCCGGACACTGAAGCTTTCTTT. It codes for CASSAAGRPDTEAFF. The chain carries TRBV10-1 and TRBJ1-1; D not resolved. This CDR3 is built from 15 residues. Germline V gives CDR1 WNHNN, CDR2 SYGVQD (reference sequence). V dropped 4 bases and J dropped 3 bases, with 15 bases sitting between them.

The table lists this clone with a count of one. The gene calls are TRBV6-1 and TRBJ1-2; D remains unclear. The germline V gene encodes CDR1 MNHNS and CDR2 SASEGT. The CDR3 extends over 16 amino acids. V dropped 4 bases and J dropped 8 bases, with 23 bases sitting between them. The CDR3 DNA reads TGTGCCAGCAGTGGCTTCCCTTCACAGAGAGACCTGGGCTACACCTTC. The encoded protein is CASSGFPSQRDLGYTF.

This clone has only a few counts. The genes are TRBV18 and TRBJ1-2, with D possibly TRBD1 on 6 matching bases. V was shortened by 5 bases and J by 8 bases, with 12 bases between the two germline ends. Germline CDR1 KGHSH, CDR2 LQKENI. The CDR3 is made up of 12 amino acids. CDR3: CASSSNRDGYTF. The CDR3 nucleotides read TGTGCCAGCTCATCCAACAGGGACGGCTACACCTTC.

Only a few counts were recorded for this clone. V usage is TRBV5-4 and J usage is TRBJ1-2; 9 bases agree with TRBD1. CDR3 size: 15 residues. Germline V gene lookup returns CDR1 SGHNT and CDR2 YYREEE (reference sequence). Trimming removed 4 bases from V and 7 bases from J; junction bases left unmatched: 11. The CDR3 is CASSLPSTGGSGYTF. The CDR3 nucleotides read TGTGCCAGCAGCCTACCCTCGACAGGGGGTTCTGGCTACACCTTC. The whole variable domain, filled in from reference TRBV5-4 and TRBJ1-2, reads ETGVTQSPTHLIKTRGQQVTLRCSSQSGHNTVSWYQQALGQGPQFIFQYYREEENGRGNFPPRFSGLQFPNYSSELNVNALELDDSALYLCASSLPSTGGSGYTFGSGTRLTVV.

This clone was recorded once. V usage is TRBV6-5 and J usage is TRBJ1-1, with a possible D match to TRBD1 (5 bases). The germline gives CDR1 MNHEY, CDR2 SVGAGI. Trimming took 5 bases from V and 8 from J, leaving 15 bases between them. This CDR3 is built from 13 residues. CDR3 coding DNA: TGTGCCAGCAGTCTAGAGGGGAGGGCGGAAGCTTTCTTT. The encoded protein is CASSLEGRAEAFF.

The chain joins TRBV5-1 to TRBJ2-2, with a weak D call TRBD2 (6 bases). CDR3 length: 15 residues. The ends were cut back, 0 bases at V and 4 bases at J, with 10 bases in the middle. From germline, CDR1 is SGHRS and CDR2 YFSETQ. The CDR3 region has the DNA TGCGCCAGCAGCTTGGTCGCGGGGTCCACCGGGGAGCTGTTTTTT. Translation: CASSLVAGSTGELFF.

DNA of the CDR3: TGTGCCAGCTCACGGAAAGGGGGCGACACTGAAGCTTTCTTT. Translating gives CASSRKGGDTEAFF. The gene calls are TRBV18 and TRBJ1-1, with 7 bases that match TRBD1. The CDR3 has 14 residues. After removal of 4 bases from V and 3 bases from J, the junction contained 5 bases not matched to a gene. Germline V CDR1 and CDR2: KGHSH, LQKENI.

The chain employs TRBV7-8 and TRBJ1-6, with 7 bases that match TRBD1. After removal of 0 bases from V and 7 bases from J, the junction contained 3 bases not matched to a gene. CDR1 and CDR2 (germline): SGHVS, FQNEAQ. The CDR3 has 15 residues. The CDR3 region is CASSLAVRGNSPLHF. The CDR3 region has the DNA TGTGCCAGCAGCTTAGCGGTCAGGGGGAATTCACCCCTCCACTTT.

V and J are TRBV5-1 and TRBJ1-3; 7 bases match TRBD1. Unmatched junction bases numbered 4, after V lost 4 bases and J lost 0 bases. CDR1 and CDR2 from the germline V gene are SGHRS and YFSETQ. The CDR3 length is 15 residues. This CDR3 reads CASSPGQASGNTIYF. The CDR3 DNA sequence: TGCGCCAGCAGCCCTGGACAGGCCTCTGGAAACACCATATATTTT.

The chain is built from TRBV19 and TRBJ2-3; 10 bases fit TRBD2. J lost 0 bases, V lost 7 bases, and 7 bases had no gene match. This CDR3 contains 16 residues. CDR1 and CDR2 from the germline V gene are LNHDA and SQIVND (reference sequence). CDR3 DNA: TGTGCCAGTACCGCGGGGACTAGCGCCAGCACAGATACGCAGTATTTT. This codes for CASTAGTSASTDTQYF.

This clone was detected only a few times. CDR3 DNA: TGTGCCAGCAGCCCGCGGGAGTTCCAAGAGACCCAGTACTTC. Amino acid sequence: CASSPREFQETQYF. The V gene is TRBV5-6, the J gene TRBJ2-5; 7 bases align to TRBD2. Germline V lookup: CDR1 SGHDT, CDR2 YYEEEE. V dropped 4 bases and J dropped 1; count of bases not matched to a gene: 4. The CDR3 is made up of 14 amino acids. The full variable domain, rest sourced from reference TRBV5-6 and TRBJ2-5, is DAGVTQSPTHLIKTRGQQVTLRCSPKSGHDTVSWYQQALGQGPQFIFQYYEEEERQRGNFPDRFSGHQFPNYSSELNVNALLLGDSALYLCASSPREFQETQYFGPGTRLLVL.